The 2 T cell receptor beta chains below all came from one sample that was sequenced in a study of blood T cells in healthy people across ages. The authors ran a second PCR of 7 to 11 cycles using a sample-barcoded 5' primer and a J-beta primer mix. Via MiXCR, TCRdb re-called the 5' RACE reads, giving one row per CDR3 protein. The sample yields about a million distinct CDR3 sequences, more than 30% seen once. The sequencing sample was made of blood. These receptor sequences come from a man younger than 35 in good health.

The chain is built from TRBV10-3 and TRBJ1-1; 8 bases line up with TRBD1. The V gene end was trimmed by 10 bases and the J gene end by 5 bases; junction bases not matched to a gene: 12. In germline, CDR1 is ENHRY, CDR2 SYGVKD. CDR3 length: 14 residues. The CDR3 region has the DNA TGTGCCACCCGACTTAGGACAGGGCCGACTGAAGCTTTCTTT. This sequence encodes CATRLRTGPTEAFF.

V gene TRBV27 combines with J gene TRBJ2-2, with D unresolved. CDR3 size: 13 residues. The germline CDR1 and CDR2 sequences are MNHEY and SMNVEV (reference sequence). The V end was cut by 8 bases, the J end by 1 base, with 8 bases between. This chain's CDR3 is CASWWQNTGELFF. CDR3 DNA: TGTGCCAGCTGGTGGCAGAACACCGGGGAGCTGTTTTTT.